Below are 24 T cell receptor beta chains sequenced from a single sample in a study of identical twins. A single record per CDR3 protein comes from TCRdb applying MiXCR to the 5' RACE reads. The data contain 1.5 million to 2 million distinct CDR3 sequences, under 35% of them singletons. Material for sequencing was cord blood. The source is a newborn girl in good health.

A few counts support this clonotype. The V call is TRBV2, the J call TRBJ2-5, with D unresolved. Germline V gene data show CDR1 as SNHLY and CDR2 as FYNNEI. Deletions cut 2 bases from V and 5 bases from J, with 9 bases between. There are 13 residues in the CDR3. Written as DNA, the CDR3 is TGTGCCAGCAGTGAATCAGGTCCGGAGACCCAGTACTTC. It encodes CASSESGPETQYF.

CDR3 sequence: CASRLTQGWGQYF. CDR3 in DNA: TGTGCCAGCAGATTGACACAGGGTTGGGGGCAGTACTTC. V and J are TRBV28 and TRBJ2-5; a possible D gene is TRBD1 (6 bases). Trimming removed 6 bases at V and 11 bases at J, with 19 bases between. The CDR3 has 13 amino acids. Germline CDR1 reads MDHEN; CDR2 reads SYDVKM.

This clonotype occurred a few times. The chain is built from TRBV12-3 or TRBV12-4 and TRBJ1-6; D uncertain. The CDR3 loop spans 12 amino acids. The V gene lost 10 bases and the J gene lost 7 bases, with 11 bases spanning the gap. CDR3 DNA: TGTGCCACCGTGGGCCCAAATTCACCCCTCCACTTT. It translates to CATVGPNSPLHF.

This clonotype was counted only a few times. The chain uses TRBV28 and TRBJ1-2; D is uncertain. V dropped 2 bases and J dropped 10 bases, with 14 bases sitting between them. The CDR3 consists of 13 residues. The germline V gene has CDR1 MDHEN and CDR2 SYDVKM. In DNA, the CDR3 is TGTGCCAGCAGTTTACCACCTCCCTGGGCCTACACCTTC. Protein: CASSLPPPWAYTF.

The V and J genes are TRBV21-1 and TRBJ1-6; the table's D call of TRBD1 was not tested on the DNA. TRBV21-1 represents a pseudogene. The CDR3 length is 15 residues. This chain's CDR3 is CASSKGGHSQSPLHF. CDR3 nucleotides: TGTGCCAGCAGCAAAGGAGGACATAGTCAATCACCCCTCCACTTT.

V is TRBV6-6 and J is TRBJ2-1; maybe TRBD2 (6 bases). Trimming took off 5 bases at V and 6 bases at J, with 17 bases between the two ends. Germline lookup yields CDR1 MNHNY and CDR2 SVGAGI (reference sequence). The CDR3 has 15 residues. CDR3 DNA sequence: TGTGCCAGCAGTACACCTAGCGTCATAGGCAATGAGCAGTTCTTC. As protein: CASSTPSVIGNEQFF.

This clonotype has only one observation. The chain links TRBV7-6 to TRBJ2-3; D might be TRBD1 or TRBD2, each matching 6 bases. Deletions cut 0 bases from V and 0 bases from J, with 13 bases between. Germline-derived CDR1 and CDR2 are SGHVS and FNYEAQ. The CDR3 is 17 amino acids. The CDR3 bases are TGTGCCAGCAGCTTAGCTCAATGGGGGGCTAGCACAGATACGCAGTATTTT. Translation: CASSLAQWGASTDTQYF.

This clonotype was picked up many times. The junction departs from germline at one end; a sequencing error may be responsible. V and J are TRBV5-1 and TRBJ2-3; D unresolved. The CDR3 is 14 residues long. Germline V lookup: CDR1 SGHRS, CDR2 YFSETQ. The CDR3 nucleotides are TGTGCCAGCAGTTGGACCCGGGGCACAGATACGCAGTATTTT. It codes for CASSWTRGTDTQYF.

This clonotype was counted ten times or more. A much larger clone lies one base from this, so it may be a read error. The chain carries TRBV20-1 and TRBJ1-1; TRBD1 is a possible D gene (5 bases). This CDR3 region has 11 residues. V lost 5 bases to trimming and J lost 1 base, with 5 bases between them. The germline gives CDR1 DFQATT, CDR2 SNEGSKA (reference sequence). The CDR3 nucleotides are TGCAGTGCTGGACAGAACACTGAAGCTTTCTTT. Translation: CSAGQNTEAFF.

The rearrangement uses TRBV20-1 and TRBJ1-1, with D possibly TRBD1 on 6 matching bases. V was pared by 5 bases and J by 3 bases, with 19 bases between. Germline lookup yields CDR1 DFQATT and CDR2 SNEGSKA (reference sequence). The CDR3 length is 15 residues. DNA for the CDR3: TGCAGTGCTTCGCACTCGACAGGTTGGGACACTGAAGCTTTCTTT. Amino acids: CSASHSTGWDTEAFF.

This clonotype was recorded a few times. This sequence joins TRBV14 and TRBJ2-2; D remains ambiguous. The length of the CDR3 is 17 residues. Germline V gene lookup returns CDR1 SGHDN and CDR2 FVKESK. V was pared by 4 bases and J by 2 bases, with 17 bases between. CDR3 sequence reads: CASSPTAGGHNTGELFF. CDR3 sequence (DNA): TGTGCCAGCAGCCCCACGGCTGGCGGCCATAACACCGGGGAGCTGTTTTTT.

J is TRBJ2-3 and V is TRBV5-1, with TRBD2 matching 9 bases. The CDR3 consists of 16 residues. Trimming removed 4 bases from V and 2 bases from J; junction bases left unmatched: 8. CDR1 and CDR2 from the germline V gene are SGHRS and YFSETQ. This CDR3 is CASSHLAGVDTDTQYF. The CDR3, as DNA: TGCGCCAGCAGCCATTTAGCGGGGGTGGACACAGATACGCAGTATTTT.

This clonotype was seen repeatedly, ten times or more. The J gene is TRBJ1-2, the V gene TRBV7-2; D not certain. Germline-derived CDR1 and CDR2 are SGHTA and FQGNSA. CDR3 length equals 13 residues. V was clipped by 6 bases and J by 3 bases, with 11 bases between them. CDR3 in amino acids: CASSFSGDYGYTF. The CDR3 DNA is TGTGCCAGCAGTTTTTCCGGCGACTATGGCTACACCTTC.

This chain joins TRBV15 and TRBJ2-3; D gene unclear. CDR3 size: 13 residues. CDR1 LNHNV and CDR2 YYDKDF come from the germline V gene (reference sequence). V dropped 1 base and J dropped 4 bases, with 6 bases sitting between them. As DNA, the CDR3 is TGTGCCACCAGCAGAGGGGTAGCAGATACGCAGTATTTT. Translation gives CATSRGVADTQYF.

This chain uses TRBV2 with TRBJ2-7, with 8 positions matching TRBD2. This CDR3 comprises 14 residues. V lost 10 bases, J lost 2 bases, and 10 bases stayed unmatched. Germline CDR1 is SNHLY and CDR2 is FYNNEI. CDR3 sequence: CAIRETSATYEQYF. For the CDR3, the DNA is TGTGCCATAAGGGAGACTAGCGCTACCTACGAGCAGTACTTC.

The V call is TRBV15, the J call TRBJ2-3; D unresolved. The CDR3 extends over 13 amino acids. The germline V and J ends were trimmed by 3 bases and 6 bases, with 10 bases remaining between them. Germline-derived CDR1 and CDR2 are LNHNV and YYDKDF (reference sequence). CDR3 DNA: TGTGCCACCAGCAGGGTGGGCATGGATACGCAGTATTTT. Protein: CATSRVGMDTQYF.

This clonotype was seen many times. V is TRBV29-1 and J is TRBJ2-7, with 8 bases fitting TRBD2. Germline values: CDR1 SQVTM, CDR2 ANQGSEA. Trimming at V came to 5 bases and at J to 5 bases, leaving 8 bases not matched to a gene. The CDR3 runs 13 residues. The chain's CDR3 is CSVRGLAPNEQYF. The CDR3 DNA reads as TGCAGCGTTCGAGGACTAGCTCCCAACGAGCAGTACTTC.

V gene TRBV12-3 or TRBV12-4 combines with J gene TRBJ1-1, with no clear D. The CDR3 loop spans 16 amino acids. Trimming removed 2 bases from V and 0 bases from J, with 13 bases in between. In nucleotides, the CDR3 is TGTGCCAGCAGTTTATGGGCCCGCTCCTTGAACACTGAAGCTTTCTTT. As protein: CASSLWARSLNTEAFF.

The chain combines TRBV7-2 with TRBJ2-1, with D maybe TRBD2 (6 bases). The CDR3 runs to 15 residues. Between the trimmed V and J ends, which lost 3 bases and 4 bases, there was a span of 13 bases. Per the germline V gene, CDR1 is SGHTA and CDR2 is FQGNSA. For the CDR3, the DNA is TGTGCCAGCAGCTTCCTGTCGGGGACTTACAATGAGCAGTTCTTC. Its translation: CASSFLSGTYNEQFF.

This clonotype was picked up one time. The genes are TRBV2 and TRBJ2-3; D possibly corresponds to TRBD1 (6 bases). CDR1 is SNHLY, CDR2 FYNNEI, per germline. The V and J ends lost 9 bases and 5 bases respectively, with 27 bases between them. This CDR3 spans 17 amino acids. In DNA, the CDR3 is TGTGCCAGTAAAACAGGGCCGAATGGTGTTCGCCTAGATACGCAGTATTTT. The encoded protein is CASKTGPNGVRLDTQYF.

The rearrangement uses TRBV12-3 or TRBV12-4 and TRBJ2-1; TRBD2 agrees at 9 bases. V was pared by 2 bases and J by 7 bases, with 6 bases of the junction left unmatched. CDR3 length: 15 amino acids. This chain's CDR3 is CASSLKGLANNEQFF. In DNA, the CDR3 is TGTGCCAGCAGTTTAAAGGGACTAGCAAATAATGAGCAGTTCTTC.

V and J are TRBV20-1 and TRBJ1-2; no clear D. The CDR3 length is 12 residues. Germline CDR1 is DFQATT and CDR2 is SNEGSKA (reference sequence). The V and J ends lost 7 bases and 6 bases respectively, with 15 bases between them. CDR3 nucleotide sequence: TGCAGTGTGTACCCCTCAGAGGATGGCTACACCTTC. Protein: CSVYPSEDGYTF.

The rearrangement uses TRBV4-1 and TRBJ2-1; D perhaps matches TRBD1 (6 bases). The J call may be faulty, since TRBJ2-7 better matches the DNA end. Germline V gives CDR1 MGHRA, CDR2 YSYEKL. The CDR3 spans 18 residues. CDR3 residues: CASSQVPGTTTIYNEQYF. CDR3 nucleotides: TGCGCCAGCAGCCAAGTACCTGGGACAACTACCATTTACAATGAGCAGTACTTC.

This clonotype came up a few times. The chain combines TRBV11-2 with TRBJ2-3; tentatively, D is TRBD2 (5 bases). With 0 bases removed from V and 4 bases from J, the gap between germline ends came to 14 bases. CDR3 size: 16 residues. Germline lookup yields CDR1 SGHAT and CDR2 FQNNGV. This chain's CDR3 is CASSLDETGWADTQYF. In DNA form, the CDR3 reads TGTGCCAGCAGCTTAGATGAAACGGGGTGGGCAGATACGCAGTATTTT.